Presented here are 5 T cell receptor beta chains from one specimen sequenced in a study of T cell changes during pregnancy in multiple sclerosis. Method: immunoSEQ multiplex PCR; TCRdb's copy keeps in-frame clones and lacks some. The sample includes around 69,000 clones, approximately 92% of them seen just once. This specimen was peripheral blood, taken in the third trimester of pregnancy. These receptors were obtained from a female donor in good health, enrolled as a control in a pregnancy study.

CDR3 sequence: CASSQARGGGNEQFF. The CDR3 DNA is TGTGCCAGCAGCCAGGCTCGGGGGGGCGGCAATGAGCAGTTCTTC. The chain has TRBV5-4 and TRBJ2-1; 8 nucleotides match TRBD2. J gave up 6 bases and V 4 bases, and 9 bases lay outside the gene matches. CDR1 is SGHNT and CDR2 is YYREEE in the germline V gene (reference sequence). The CDR3 contains 15 residues.

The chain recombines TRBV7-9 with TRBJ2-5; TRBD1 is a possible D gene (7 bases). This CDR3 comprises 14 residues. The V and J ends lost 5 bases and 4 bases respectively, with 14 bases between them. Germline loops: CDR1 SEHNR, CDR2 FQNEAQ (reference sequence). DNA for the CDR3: TGTGCCAGCAGCCCACAGGGGACTGGAGAGACCCAGTACTTC. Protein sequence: CASSPQGTGETQYF.

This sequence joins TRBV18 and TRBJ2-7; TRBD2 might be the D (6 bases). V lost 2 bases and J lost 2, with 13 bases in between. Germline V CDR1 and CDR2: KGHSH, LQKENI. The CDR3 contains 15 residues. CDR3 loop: CASSPTWDFTYEQYF. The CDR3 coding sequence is TGTGCCAGCTCACCAACTTGGGACTTCACCTACGAGCAGTACTTC. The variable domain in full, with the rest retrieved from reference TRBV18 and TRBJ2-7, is NAGVMQNPRHLVRRRGQEARLRCSPMKGHSHVYWYRQLPEEGLKFMVYLQKENIIDESGMPKERFSAEFPKEGPSILRIQQVVRGDSAAYFCASSPTWDFTYEQYFGPGTRLTVT.

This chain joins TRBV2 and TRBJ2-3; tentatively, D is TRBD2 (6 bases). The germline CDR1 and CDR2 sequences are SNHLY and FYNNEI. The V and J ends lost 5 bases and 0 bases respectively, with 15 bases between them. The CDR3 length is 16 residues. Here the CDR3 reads CASSFGGPLSTDTQYF. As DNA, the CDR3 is TGTGCCAGCAGTTTCGGGGGACCACTGAGCACAGATACGCAGTATTTT.

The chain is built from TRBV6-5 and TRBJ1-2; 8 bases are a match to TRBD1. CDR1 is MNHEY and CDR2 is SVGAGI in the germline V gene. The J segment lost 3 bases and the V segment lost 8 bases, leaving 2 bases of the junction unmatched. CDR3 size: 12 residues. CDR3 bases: TGTGCCAGCGGGGGACAGGACTATGGCTACACCTTC. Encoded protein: CASGGQDYGYTF.